The clone carrying this T cell receptor (beta chain) was counted at least ten times. Its specificity is not known. This related bone marrow graft donor gave peripheral blood on the day of marrow donation. Per the germline V gene, CDR1 is SGHNT and CDR2 is YYREEE (reference sequence). The CDR3 extends over 17 amino acids. The V end was cut by 2 bases, the J end by 0 bases, with 17 bases between. This entry belongs to a study of T cells after posttransplantation cyclophosphamide. General study findings and limits: Later blood repertoires were often dominated by clones from the donor CD8+ memory compartment. Tissue-infiltrating T cells from skin or gut overlapped little with blood T cells.

Only in-frame clones appear in the TCRdb table, and some are missing; sequencing was by immunoSEQ multiplex PCR. Altogether approximately 25,000 clones were found in the sample, and no singletons occur. The chain has TRBV5-4 and TRBJ1-1; the D is unclear. The sequenced sample consisted of PBMCs. The sequence was obtained from a woman aged 45-60 years in good health, CMV-negative, and a related stem cell transplant donor. In DNA form, the CDR3 reads TGTGCCAGCAGCTTACTAGGTTTGGGATACATGAACACTGAAGCTTTCTTT. This translates into CASSLLGLGYMNTEAFF.